These 16 T cell receptor beta chains came from one sample sequenced in a study of T cells in Graves' hyperthyroidism and ophthalmopathy. It was RNA transcripts that yielded the amplified TCR beta CDR3 regions. HTBI primers drove first-round RT-PCR of the TCR CDR3. TCRdb re-called the multiplex PCR reads with MiXCR, one entry per CDR3 protein. Found here are 640,000 or so distinct CDR3 sequences, approximately 14% of them singletons; the top ten hold around 7%. Specimen: blood. These receptors were collected from a woman aged 18-29 years with Graves' ophthalmopathy.

This clonotype was seen many times. This chain uses TRBV18 with TRBJ1-1; the match to TRBD1 covers 9 bases. The length of the CDR3 is 14 residues. CDR1 is KGHSH, CDR2 LQKENI, per germline. Trimming at V came to 7 bases and at J to 0 bases, leaving 3 bases not matched to a gene. The CDR3: CASLGDRVNTEAFF. The CDR3 region has the DNA TGTGCCAGCTTAGGGGACAGGGTGAACACTGAAGCTTTCTTT.

The chain carries TRBV15 and TRBJ2-5; D is ambiguous. V dropped 5 bases and J dropped 4 bases, with 17 bases sitting between them. From germline, CDR1 is LNHNV and CDR2 YYDKDF (reference sequence). The CDR3 contains 15 residues. In nucleotides, the CDR3 is TGTGCCACCAGCGGCTCGCAAGGACGCGGAGAGACCCAGTACTTC. It yields the protein CATSGSQGRGETQYF.

This clonotype appeared many times. The gene calls are TRBV12-3 or TRBV12-4 and TRBJ2-3; 7 nucleotides line up with TRBD1. Losses at the gene ends were 8 bases for V and 4 bases for J; bases not matched to a gene: 0. The CDR3 sequence is 11 residues long. The CDR3 sequence is CASDRADTQYF. In DNA, the CDR3 is TGTGCCAGCGACAGGGCAGATACGCAGTATTTT.

This clonotype was observed many times. The rearrangement uses TRBV12-5 and TRBJ2-1; D possibly matches TRBD1 or TRBD2 (6 bases each). Trimming cost V 4 bases and J 8 bases, with 21 bases left between them. The CDR3 spans 16 residues. CDR1 is LGHNT and CDR2 is FRNRAP in the germline V gene. CDR3 sequence: CASGSGDVTGNDEQFF. The DNA for the CDR3 is TGTGCTAGTGGTTCGGGAGACGTAACAGGGAATGATGAGCAGTTCTTC. The entire variable domain, with the rest obtained from reference TRBV12-5 and TRBJ2-1, is as follows: DARVTQTPRHKVTEMGQEVTMRCQPILGHNTVFWYRQTMMQGLELLAYFRNRAPLDDSGMPKDRFSAEMPDATLATLKIQPSEPRDSAVYFCASGSGDVTGNDEQFFGPGTRLTVL.

This clonotype was counted many times. This sequence joins TRBV7-9 and TRBJ2-5; tentative D call: TRBD2 (5 bases). The germline V gene encodes CDR1 SEHNR and CDR2 FQNEAQ (reference sequence). Trimming stripped 4 bases from V and 3 bases from J, with 21 bases between. This CDR3 is built from 17 residues. The DNA of the CDR3 is TGTGCCAGCAGCTCCCCGCCTGTTGGGAGCGTGGAAGAGACCCAGTACTTC. This codes for CASSSPPVGSVEETQYF.

This clonotype has ten or more counts. This rearrangement joins TRBV6-5 to TRBJ2-7, with TRBD1 matching over 7 bases. The length of the CDR3 is 17 residues. J lost 3 bases, V lost 0 bases, and 11 bases had no gene match. Germline loops: CDR1 MNHEY, CDR2 SVGAGI. In DNA, the CDR3 is TGTGCCAGCAGTTACTCGGGATTTGGGGCAGGGGGCTACGAGCAGTACTTC. This codes for CASSYSGFGAGGYEQYF.

This clonotype was counted only a few times. The genes are TRBV29-1 and TRBJ2-2; 10 bases line up with TRBD2. With 5 bases clipped from V and 5 bases from J, the junction kept 8 bases outside the gene matches. The CDR3 totals 15 residues. Per germline, CDR1 SQVTM and CDR2 ANQGSEA. CDR3 loop: CSVLKSGRETGELFF. As DNA, the CDR3 is TGCAGCGTTCTCAAGAGCGGGAGGGAGACCGGGGAGCTGTTTTTT.

This clonotype came up many times. The rearrangement joins TRBV11-1 to TRBJ2-3, with D perhaps assigned TRBD1 or TRBD2 (5 bases each). V shed 5 bases and J shed 9 bases, with 21 bases lying between them. Germline V lookup: CDR1 SGHAT, CDR2 FQDESV (reference sequence). The CDR3 loop spans 15 amino acids. CDR3 in amino acids: CASSLRGVEMGTQYF. CDR3 DNA: TGTGCCAGCAGCCTACGAGGGGTTGAGATGGGGACGCAGTATTTT.

The genes are TRBV4-2 and TRBJ2-7; unclear D gene. Germline CDR1 reads LGHNA; CDR2 reads YNFKEQ. The CDR3 spans 18 residues. V was pared by 1 base and J by 0 bases, with 19 bases between. This CDR3 is CASSQVSPLGRSSYEQYF. Here the CDR3 DNA reads TGTGCCAGCAGCCAAGTATCCCCGCTAGGACGATCCTCCTACGAGCAGTACTTC.

The sample holds many counts of this clonotype. The chain combines TRBV28 with TRBJ2-7, with a weak D call TRBD2 (5 bases). The length of the CDR3 is 15 residues. CDR1 is MDHEN and CDR2 is SYDVKM in the germline V gene. The V end lost 5 bases, the J end lost 0 bases, and 14 bases lay between the germline ends. CDR3 region: CASSLGLPSSYEQYF. In DNA form, the CDR3 reads TGTGCCAGCAGTCTAGGACTGCCGAGCTCCTACGAGCAGTACTTC.

CDR3 sequence reads: CAISEELYNGYTF. CDR3 sequence (DNA): TGTGCCATCAGTGAGGAACTGTACAATGGCTACACCTTC. V is TRBV10-3 and J is TRBJ1-2; D is ambiguous. The V and J ends lost 2 bases and 6 bases respectively, with 10 bases between them. Germline CDR1 reads ENHRY; CDR2 reads SYGVKD. The CDR3 loop spans 13 amino acids.

This clonotype was seen ten or more times. J is TRBJ2-5 and V is TRBV7-9; 7 nucleotides agree with TRBD2. Germline lookup yields CDR1 SEHNR and CDR2 FQNEAQ (reference sequence). The CDR3 length is 15 residues. The trim removed 5 bases at V and 4 bases at J, leaving 10 bases unmatched. The CDR3 nucleotides are TGTGCCAGCAGCCCGCAGATTTCGGGAGGAGAGACCCAGTACTTC. This gives the protein CASSPQISGGETQYF.

This clonotype was recorded at least ten times. The chain recombines TRBV28 with TRBJ2-5; 10 nucleotides match TRBD2. This CDR3 is built from 18 residues. Unmatched junction bases numbered 14, after V lost 2 bases and J lost 5 bases. Per the germline V gene, CDR1 is MDHEN and CDR2 is SYDVKM. The CDR3 bases are TGTGCCAGCAGTTTAATTAAGGGGCTAGCGGGAGAAAGGGAGACCCAGTACTTC. It codes for CASSLIKGLAGERETQYF.

This clonotype has a count of ten or more. The germline gene is not matched at one end of the junction; a read error may be the cause. The gene calls are TRBV24-1 and TRBJ2-3; a possible D gene is TRBD2 (6 bases). Germline lookup yields CDR1 KGHDR and CDR2 SFDVKD. The CDR3 has 19 residues. Here the CDR3 DNA reads TGTGCCCCCAGGGATATTACTAACTGGAGGGCGGGTTTGGAGGATACGCAGTATTTT. It is translated as CAPRDITNWRAGLEDTQYF.

This clonotype was picked up a small number of times. The chain joins TRBV2 to TRBJ2-1; 8 positions agree with TRBD2. Germline CDR1 SNHLY, CDR2 FYNNEI. The CDR3 is 14 residues long. Unmatched junction bases numbered 10, after V lost 3 bases and J lost 12 bases. CDR3 nucleotides: TGTGCCAGCAGTGAGACGGGGGGGTGGGGATGGCAGTTCTTC. It codes for CASSETGGWGWQFF.

This clonotype occurred a few times. The chain uses TRBV5-6 and TRBJ1-3; tentative D call: TRBD1 (5 bases). V was shortened by 1 base and J by 0 bases, with 17 bases between the two germline ends. This CDR3 comprises 18 residues. Germline loops: CDR1 SGHDT, CDR2 YYEEEE. The DNA for the CDR3 is TGTGCCAGCAGCTTGTTGGCGGGACGCTTCGACTCTGGAAACACCATATATTTT. Its protein is CASSLLAGRFDSGNTIYF.